This TCR beta chain was observed in a study of cytomegalovirus exposure and HLA in healthy donors. Study results and caveats: In a later analysis, TCR beta V- and J-gene trimming showed a link to a missense DCLRE1C variant. A later analysis found TCR association rates differed by HLA locus, highest for DRB1 and lowest for HLA-C.

As for this clone: What it recognizes is unknown.

There are 15 residues in the CDR3. Trimming at V came to 10 bases and at J to 3 bases, leaving 11 bases not matched to a gene. Germline CDR1 and CDR2: ENHRY and SYGVKD. Both 60 Vbeta primers and 13 Jbeta primers went into the PCR. Method: immunoSEQ multiplex PCR; TCRdb's copy keeps in-frame clones and lacks some. The data contain about 130,000 clones, roughly 10% of them seen just once; the ten biggest clones take up under 6%. This clonotype was obtained from a young woman in good health and CMV-seropositive. This chain joins TRBV10-3 and TRBJ1-5, with 8 nucleotides matching TRBD1. The sequenced material came from PBMCs. The CDR3 loop reads CASSPTGVDNQPQHF. In DNA form, the CDR3 reads TGTGCCAGCTCACCGACAGGGGTGGACAATCAGCCCCAGCATTTT.